This T cell receptor beta chain was sequenced during a study of shared clonotypes between healthy human individuals. Study as a whole: Sampling drew on donors who were a couple of women and a few men aged 18 to 49.

CD45RO-negative, CCR7-selected cells formed the naive CD8 fraction, which excluded terminally differentiated effector memory CD45RA+ cells. Germline assignment: CDR1 GTSNPN and CDR2 SVGIG (reference sequence). This CDR3 has 13 residues. Deletions cut 0 bases from V and 1 base from J, with 4 bases between. This was a deep-level run. This table comes from immunoSEQ multiplex PCR, and its TCRdb copy is limited to in-frame clones, with some not included. The data show under 2,000,000 clones, less than 95% seen once. Study-level findings and limits: Naive CD4 clonotype sharing across a few donors was around 5%.

About this clone: Antigen unknown.

V is TRBV30 and J is TRBJ1-5; D remains unclear. This TCR was recovered from a man between 18 and 29 years old in good health. The sequenced material came from naive CD8+ T cells sorted from blood. The CDR3 DNA follows: TGTGCCTGGAGTGTTGAGAGCAATCAGCCCCAGCATTTT. Its protein is CAWSVESNQPQHF.